The clone carrying this T cell receptor (beta chain) was observed once. Its antigen is not identified. These data come from a study of STAT5B mutations in CD4+ large granular lymphocyte leukemia. Study details: Among healthy controls, a particular HLA allele went with more CDR3 'QG' motifs. Study results and caveats: About 26% of private leukemic clonotypes occurred rarely in other patients' non-leukemic repertoires. Compared with healthy controls (2/35), patient top clones favored TRBV06 (8/27).

Deletions cut 4 bases from V and 8 bases from J, with 17 bases between. Germline assignment: CDR1 SQVTM and CDR2 ANQGSEA. CDR3 length equals 13 residues. Repertoires were generated with immunoSEQ multiplex PCR, while TCRdb's copy carries only in-frame clones and drops some. The sample carries about 31,000 clones, around 74% recorded once. This clonotype originated in a human donor in good health. This chain links TRBV29-1 with TRBJ1-1, with D possibly matching TRBD1 (6 bases). Sequencing was done on a sample of CD4+ T cells from blood buffy coats. In nucleotides, the CDR3 is TGCAGCGTTGTAGCGGGGGGCTTATCAGAAGCTTTCTTT. Residues: CSVVAGGLSEAFF.